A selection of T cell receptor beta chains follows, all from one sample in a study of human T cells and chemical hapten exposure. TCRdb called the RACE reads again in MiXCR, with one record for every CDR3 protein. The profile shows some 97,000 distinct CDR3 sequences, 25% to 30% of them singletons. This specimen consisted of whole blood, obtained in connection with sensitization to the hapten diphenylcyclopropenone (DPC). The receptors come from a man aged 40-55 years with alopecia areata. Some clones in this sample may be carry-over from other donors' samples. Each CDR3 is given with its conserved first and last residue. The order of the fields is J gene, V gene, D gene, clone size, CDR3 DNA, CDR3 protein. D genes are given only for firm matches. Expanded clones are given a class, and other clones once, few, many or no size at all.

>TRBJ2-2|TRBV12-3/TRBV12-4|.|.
TGTGCCAGCAGAGAAGAAAACACCGGGGAGCTGTTTTTT
CASREENTGELFF
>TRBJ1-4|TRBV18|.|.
TGTGCCAGCTCACCAAAAGCCGAAAAACTGTTTTTT
CASSPKAEKLFF
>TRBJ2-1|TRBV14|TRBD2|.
TGTGCCAGCAGCCTGCGTGCGAGACTAGCAAGGGGTGAGCAGTTCTTC
CASSLRARLARGEQFF
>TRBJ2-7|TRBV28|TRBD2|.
TGTGCCAGCAGTGCCTGGACTAGCTACGAGCAGTACTTC
CASSAWTSYEQYF
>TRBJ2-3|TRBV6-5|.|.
TGTGCCAGCAGCAACACAGGGTTCAGCACAGATACGCAGTATTTT
CASSNTGFSTDTQYF
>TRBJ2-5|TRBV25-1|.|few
TGTGCCAGCACTAACGGTCAGACCCAGTACTTC
CASTNGQTQYF
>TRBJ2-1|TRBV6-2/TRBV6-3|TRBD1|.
TGTGCCAGCAGTGCAACCGGGACAGGGCGTAATGAGCAGTTCTTC
CASSATGTGRNEQFF
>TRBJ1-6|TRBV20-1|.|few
TGCAGTGCTCATGGGGGGGTGGATTCACCCCTCCACTTT
CSAHGGVDSPLHF
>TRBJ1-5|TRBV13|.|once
TGTGCCAGCAGCTTTGGCGGCTCCCATCAGCCCCAGCATTTT
CASSFGGSHQPQHF
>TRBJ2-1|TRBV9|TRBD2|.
TGTGCCAGCAGCGTAGGAAGTAGCGGGAGCTCCTACAATGAGCAGTTCTTC
CASSVGSSGSSYNEQFF
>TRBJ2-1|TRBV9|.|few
TGTGCCAGCAGCGTTGAGGTCGATGAGCAGTTCTTC
CASSVEVDEQFF
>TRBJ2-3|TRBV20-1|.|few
TGCAGCGGGAGAGTCGGAGATACGCAGTATTTT
CSGRVGDTQYF
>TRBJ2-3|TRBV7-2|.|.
TGTGCCAGCAGCCTGCCGACAGTCATGGGAACAGATACGCAGTATTTT
CASSLPTVMGTDTQYF
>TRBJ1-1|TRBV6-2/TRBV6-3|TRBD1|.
TGTGCCAGCAGTTCCCCCGCTACAGGGGGGAGATCTTTCTTT
CASSSPATGGRSFF
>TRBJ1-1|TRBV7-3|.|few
TGTGCCAGCAGCTTAACTTCAACAGGACAGATGAACACTGAAGCTTTCTTT
CASSLTSTGQMNTEAFF
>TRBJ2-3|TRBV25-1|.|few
TGTGCCAGCAGTGAAACAGGGCGGGGGCCTACACGAGATACGCAGTATTTT
CASSETGRGPTRDTQYF
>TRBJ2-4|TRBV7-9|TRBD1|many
TGTGCCAGCAGCTCGACAGGGGCGCTAGCCAAAAACATTCAGTACTTC
CASSSTGALAKNIQYF
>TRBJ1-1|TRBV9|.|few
TGTGCCAGCAGCGCAGGGAGCAACACTGAAGCTTTCTTT
CASSAGSNTEAFF
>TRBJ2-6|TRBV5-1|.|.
TGCGCCAGCCGGATTGGGAGAACTGGGGCCAACGTCCTGACTTTC
CASRIGRTGANVLTF
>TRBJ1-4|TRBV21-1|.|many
TGTGCCAGCAGCATACAGGGTTCAGGAAAAGAAAAACTGTTTTTT
CASSIQGSGKEKLFF
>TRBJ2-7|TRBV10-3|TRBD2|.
TGTGCCATCAGTGATCTAGAGCGGGAGCTAACCTACGAGCAGTACTTC
CAISDLERELTYEQYF
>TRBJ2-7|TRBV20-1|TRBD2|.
TGCAGTGCTAGCCGACTAGCGGGAGGTTACGAGCAGTACTTC
CSASRLAGGYEQYF
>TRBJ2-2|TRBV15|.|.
TGTGCCACCGAAACCGGGGGAGCGAACACCGGGGAGCTGTTTTTT
CATETGGANTGELFF
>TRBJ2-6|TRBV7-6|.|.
TGTGCCAGCAGCTTAGGGGGACTCTCCGGGGCCAACGTCCTGACTTTC
CASSLGGLSGANVLTF
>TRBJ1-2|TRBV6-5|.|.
TGTGCCAGCAGTTACTCCGCAGGTCGGGACTGGAACTATGGCTACACCTTC
CASSYSAGRDWNYGYTF
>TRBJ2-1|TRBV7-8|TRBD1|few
TGTGCCAGCAGCTTTTTGGACAGGGGGGCCCTTGAGTTCTTC
CASSFLDRGALEFF
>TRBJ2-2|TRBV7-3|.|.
TGTGCCAGCAGCGCCGACAGAATCACCGGGGAGCTGTTTTTT
CASSADRITGELFF
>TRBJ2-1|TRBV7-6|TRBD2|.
TGTGCCAGCAGCTTAGCGGTGGGGACTAGCGGGAGTAGTCAGTTCTTC
CASSLAVGTSGSSQFF
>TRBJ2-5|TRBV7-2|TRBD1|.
TGTGCCAGCAGCATGAAGACCCCCGGGACAGGGGGCTCGGAGACCCAGTACTTC
CASSMKTPGTGGSETQYF
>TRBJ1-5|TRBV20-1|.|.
TGCAGTGCTCCGGGGGAGGGTTATCAGCCCCAGCATTTT
CSAPGEGYQPQHF
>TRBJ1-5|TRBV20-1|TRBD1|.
TGCAGTGCTAGATCACCGGGACAGGATAGCAATCAGCCCCAGCATTTT
CSARSPGQDSNQPQHF
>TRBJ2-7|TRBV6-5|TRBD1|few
TGTGCCAGCAGTTACGGGACAGAGAACGAGCAGTACTTC
CASSYGTENEQYF
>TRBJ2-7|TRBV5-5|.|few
TGTGCCAGCAGCCTGGCCGGGACGGGTTACGAGCAGTACTTC
CASSLAGTGYEQYF
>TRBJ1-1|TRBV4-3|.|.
TGCGCCAGCAGCCAAGATCTTACGGGAAACACTGAAGCTTTCTTT
CASSQDLTGNTEAFF
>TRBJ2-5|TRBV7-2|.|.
TGTGCCAGCAGCTTCCGGGACGCACAAGAGACCCAGTACTTC
CASSFRDAQETQYF
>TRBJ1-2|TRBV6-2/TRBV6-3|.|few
TGTGCCAGCAGTTACTCGCACGGGGACTCTCATAACTATGGCTACACCTTC
CASSYSHGDSHNYGYTF
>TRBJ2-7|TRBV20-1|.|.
TGCAGTGCTAGACTTAGCGACTCGCCCTACGAGCAGTACTTC
CSARLSDSPYEQYF
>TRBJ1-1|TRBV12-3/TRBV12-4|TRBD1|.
TGTGCCAGCAGAAACACTATGGGACAGGGGAGCACTGAAGCTTTCTTT
CASRNTMGQGSTEAFF
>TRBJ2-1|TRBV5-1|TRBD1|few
TGCGCCAGCAGCTTCACCGGGACAGGGGTCCTCAATGAGCAGTTCTTC
CASSFTGTGVLNEQFF
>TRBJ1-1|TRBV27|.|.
TGTGCCAGCAGTTATAACAGCATGAACACTGAAGCTTTCTTT
CASSYNSMNTEAFF
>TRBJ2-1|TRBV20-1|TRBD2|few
TGCAGTGCTAGAGTGCCGCAGACTAGCGGGAGGGCCGGGGAGCAGTTCTTC
CSARVPQTSGRAGEQFF
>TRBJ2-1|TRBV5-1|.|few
TGCGCCAGCAGCTTGCCAAAGAGCTCCTACAATGAGCAGTTCTTC
CASSLPKSSYNEQFF
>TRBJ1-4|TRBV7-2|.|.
TGTGCCAGCAGCCCAAGGGGGTTGGGTAATGAAAAACTGTTTTTT
CASSPRGLGNEKLFF
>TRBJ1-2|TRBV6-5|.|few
TGTGCCAGCAGGATGGACAACTCACGGAACGGCTACACCTTC
CASRMDNSRNGYTF
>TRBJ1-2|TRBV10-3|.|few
TGTGCCACCCGGGGGGTAGTAAGAGGCTACACCTTC
CATRGVVRGYTF
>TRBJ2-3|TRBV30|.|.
TGTGCCTGGAGTGTACCGGTTGACGGCACAGATACGCAGTATTTT
CAWSVPVDGTDTQYF
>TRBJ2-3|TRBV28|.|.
TGTGCCAGCAGACCGACCCTAGAAGGGGGTATGACAGATACGCAGTATTTT
CASRPTLEGGMTDTQYF
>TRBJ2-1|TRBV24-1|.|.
TGTGCCACCAGTGATCCTTCCCCGGACAATGAGCAGTTCTTC
CATSDPSPDNEQFF
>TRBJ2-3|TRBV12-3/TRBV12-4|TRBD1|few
TGTGCCAGCAGGGAATTTCAGGGGGCCTCAGATACGCAGTATTTT
CASREFQGASDTQYF
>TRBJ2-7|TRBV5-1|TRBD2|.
TGCGCCAGCAGATCTACTAGCGGGAGTGCCTACGAGCAGTACTTC
CASRSTSGSAYEQYF
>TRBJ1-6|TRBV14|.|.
TGTGCCAGCAGCCGCCAGAGGAATTCACCCCTCCACTTT
CASSRQRNSPLHF
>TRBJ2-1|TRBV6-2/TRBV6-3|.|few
TGTGCCAGCAGTCACCCTACAACCTTCAACAATGAGCAGTTCTTC
CASSHPTTFNNEQFF
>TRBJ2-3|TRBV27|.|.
TGTGCCAGCAGTCCCCGGAAGAAGTACACAGATACGCAGTATTTT
CASSPRKKYTDTQYF
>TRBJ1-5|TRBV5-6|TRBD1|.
TGTGCCAGCAGCTACGGACAGGGTTGGAATCAGCCCCAGCATTTT
CASSYGQGWNQPQHF
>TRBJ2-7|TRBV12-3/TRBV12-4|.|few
TGTGCCAGCAGCCCGTTATTTTACGAGCAGTACTTC
CASSPLFYEQYF
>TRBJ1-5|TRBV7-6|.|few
TGTGCCAGCAGCCCGACAGGCCTGAGCAATCAGCCCCAGCATTTT
CASSPTGLSNQPQHF
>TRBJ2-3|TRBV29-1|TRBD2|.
TGCAGCGTTGGAGTTGCGGGAGTGGCAGATACGCAGTATTTT
CSVGVAGVADTQYF
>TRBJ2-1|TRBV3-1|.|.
TGTGCCAGCAGCTTACCGGGACGAGCGACTGAGCAGTTCTTC
CASSLPGRATEQFF
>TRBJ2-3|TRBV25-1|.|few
TGTGCCAGCATTCCCACTGCCAGGAGGCAGTATTTT
CASIPTARRQYF